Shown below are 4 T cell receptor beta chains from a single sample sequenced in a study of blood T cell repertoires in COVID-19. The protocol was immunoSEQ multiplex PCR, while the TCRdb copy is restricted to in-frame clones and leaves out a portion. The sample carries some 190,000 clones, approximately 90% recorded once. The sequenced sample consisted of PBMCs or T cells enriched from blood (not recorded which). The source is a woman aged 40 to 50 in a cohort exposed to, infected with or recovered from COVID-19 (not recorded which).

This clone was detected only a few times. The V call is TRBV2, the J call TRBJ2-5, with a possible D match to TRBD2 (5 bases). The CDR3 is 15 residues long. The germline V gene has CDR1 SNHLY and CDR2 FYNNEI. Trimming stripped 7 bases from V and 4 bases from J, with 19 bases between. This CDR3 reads CASKQTTRMGETQYF. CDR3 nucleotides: TGTGCCAGCAAACAGACTACCCGGATGGGAGAGACCCAGTACTTC.

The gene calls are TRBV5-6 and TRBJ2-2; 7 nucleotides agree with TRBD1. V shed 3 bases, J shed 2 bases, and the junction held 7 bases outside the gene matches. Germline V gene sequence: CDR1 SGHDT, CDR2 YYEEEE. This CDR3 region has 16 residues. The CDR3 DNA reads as TGTGCCAGCAGCTCAGTCCGGGACAGCAACACCGGGGAGCTGTTTTTT. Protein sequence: CASSSVRDSNTGELFF.

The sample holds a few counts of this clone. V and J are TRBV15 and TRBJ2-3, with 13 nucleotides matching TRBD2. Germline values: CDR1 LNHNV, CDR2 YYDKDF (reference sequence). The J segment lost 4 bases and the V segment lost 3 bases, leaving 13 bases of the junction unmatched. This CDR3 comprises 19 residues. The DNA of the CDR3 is TGTGCCACCAGCAGGCCCGGGACTAGCGGGGTGGGCGGCGCAGATACGCAGTATTTT. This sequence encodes CATSRPGTSGVGGADTQYF.

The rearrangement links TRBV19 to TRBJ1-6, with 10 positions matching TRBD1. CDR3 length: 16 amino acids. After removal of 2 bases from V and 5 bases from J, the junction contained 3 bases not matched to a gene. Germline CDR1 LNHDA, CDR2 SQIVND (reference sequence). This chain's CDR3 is CASSIRTGGNNSPLHF. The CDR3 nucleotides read TGTGCCAGTAGTATAAGGACAGGGGGAAATAATTCACCCCTCCACTTT. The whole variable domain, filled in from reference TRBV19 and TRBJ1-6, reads DGGITQSPKYLFRKEGQNVTLSCEQNLNHDAMYWYRQDPGQGLRLIYYSQIVNDFQKGDIAEGYSVSREKKESFPLTVTSAQKNPTAFYLCASSIRTGGNNSPLHFGNGTRLTVT.